These 3 T cell receptor beta chains came from one sample sequenced in a study of Graves' ophthalmopathy and Graves' hyperthyroidism. As the template, RNA transcripts were used to amplify TCR beta CDR3 regions. RT-PCR with HTBI primers came first, then second-round multiplex PCR. TCRdb ran MiXCR on the multiplex PCR reads and lists one entry per CDR3 protein. Of about 370,000 distinct CDR3 sequences in the sample, roughly 17% were seen once. What was sequenced was peripheral blood. These TCRs come from an adult woman with stable Graves' hyperthyroidism.

The chain carries TRBV20-1 and TRBJ2-7; 11 positions match TRBD2. Germline V gene lookup returns CDR1 DFQATT and CDR2 SNEGSKA (reference sequence). CDR3 size: 17 residues. The ends lost 5 bases at V and 2 bases at J; junction bases unmatched: 14. CDR3 bases: TGCAGTGCTGTAATCACTAGCGGGAGTCCCCTCCCCTACGAGCAGTACTTC. Protein sequence: CSAVITSGSPLPYEQYF.

This chain links TRBV11-2 with TRBJ1-2; TRBD1 is a possible D gene (6 bases). The CDR3 loop spans 15 amino acids. Germline V gene sequence: CDR1 SGHAT, CDR2 FQNNGV. V was pared by 3 bases and J by 5 bases, with 16 bases between. CDR3 sequence: CASSLERTENYGYTF. Here the CDR3 DNA reads TGTGCCAGCAGCTTGGAGCGGACAGAAAATTATGGCTACACCTTC.

This clonotype was counted only a few times. The CDR3 region is CAARRASGTGELFF. The CDR3 DNA is TGTGCCGCCAGGAGGGCCTCGGGCACCGGGGAGCTGTTTTTT. This sequence joins TRBV7-2 and TRBJ2-2, with a tentative D call TRBD2 (6 bases). This CDR3 is built from 14 residues. The V end lost 11 bases, the J end lost 4 bases, and 17 bases lay between the germline ends. The germline gives CDR1 SGHTA, CDR2 FQGNSA.